Described below is a single TCR beta chain sequence and its context. A single count supports this clone. There is no known antigen for this receptor. One base away there is no much larger clone; base qualities are not given. This record belongs to a study of PD-L1 blockade in urothelial cancer listed by TCRdb under 2017. Regarding the research as a whole: All patients started therapy in the mid-2010s and received atezolizumab 1,200 mg intravenously every 3 weeks. Twenty-five of 29 patients were identified as males with urothelial cancer of bladder origin, and a prior smoking history was reported by 18 of 29 patients. Durable clinical benefit meant progression-free survival longer than 6 months, and TCR features were also tested against progression-free and overall survival. Pretreatment blood TCR-seq was available for twenty-nine patients, at least one posttreatment blood collection was obtained for 25 or so patients, and tumor TCR-seq was available for 25 or so patients. The study was an exploratory multi-omic analysis of somatic, immune and clinical correlates of response to PD-L1 blockade with atezolizumab in urothelial cancer. In the same patients, whole exome sequencing and RNA sequencing of pretreatment tumors were performed in addition to TCR sequencing. Nine or ten patients reached durable clinical benefit, while some 19 patients did not. Blood samples were analyzed at two time points: 3 weeks after treatment start (second dose) and 6 weeks after treatment start. Patients had an ECOG performance status of 0 or 1 and had received between 0 and 3 prior chemotherapy regimens. Pretreatment tumor samples, along with matched peripheral blood collected serially before and after atezolizumab treatment, underwent TCR sequencing. Blood samples gave a median of about 140,000 T cells and tens of thousands of unique TCRs, with a median clonality of roughly 0.081.

The time point tag for this specimen amounts to: peripheral blood 6 weeks after treatment start. A total of some 30 patients with locally advanced or metastatic urothelial carcinoma, treated at Memorial Sloan Kettering on a trial protocol, made up the cohort. Peripheral blood mononuclear cells were collected pretreatment and during treatment, with between 1 and 8 total time points per patient. The Qiagen DNeasy Blood extraction kit was used to purify genomic DNA from total PBMCs and tumor samples. Collected pretreatment and during treatment, PBMCs were isolated and stored as previously described. The investigation overall reported the following: Improved progression-free and overall survival was found to be associated with pretreatment peripheral blood TCR clonality below the median. Small sample size (n of about 29) and many exploratory analyses mean the results are intended to be hypothesis-generating. Among patients with durable benefit, tumor-associated TCR clones showed greater expansion in peripheral blood 3 weeks after treatment started (n = 22, p = 0.022).

CDR1 SGHRS and CDR2 YFSETQ are derived from the germline V gene. Trimming takes 3 bases from V and 7 bases from J, and the germline ends sit 17 bases apart. The CDR3 holds 15 amino acids from the cysteine to the phenylalanine. CDR3 DNA only is kept here, 45 bases in frame from base 1. Each PCR received spiked-in synthetic TCR analog templates so that absolute template abundance could be estimated from read counts. The immunoSEQ assay was used to amplify TCRbeta CDR3 regions from genomic DNA with bias-controlled V and J gene primers. Sequencing of rearranged TCRbeta segments was performed at approximately 20X coverage. The published analysis was carried out like this. Sequencing errors were corrected by clustering and CDR3s were annotated against IMGT to assign V, D and J genes. Downstream analyses used only productive TCRbeta rearrangements and left out out-of-frame or stop-codon sequences. Clonality was calculated as one minus the Shannon entropy normalized by the log of the number of unique productive sequences. Clones differing between time points or between blood and tumor were identified by Fisher's exact test with Benjamini-Hochberg correction at adjusted p below 0.01. What TCRdb holds here is the immuneACCESS table cut down to in-frame rearrangements. Part of the clones is not present; checked against another copy, under half of the missing clones reflect an unresolved V gene, and the others are unexplained. Clonal size and the V and J genes are those of that table, whereas D and trimming came from the DNA. Recorded for this sample are 95,000 to 130,000 clones; about 89% of them occurred a single time. The ten largest clones take up roughly 1.7% of the sample.

The chain uses TRBV5-1 and TRBJ2-1; no D segment can be confidently identified. Sequences were derived from PBMCs, sampled around atezolizumab (anti-PD-L1) treatment. The receptor's source is a man aged 55 to 69 with urothelial cancer. At the DNA level, the sequence is TGCGCCAGCAGCTCCGGATCTCAAGGCAGGAATGAGCAGTTCTTC. The encoded protein is CASSSGSQGRNEQFF.